The next 2 T cell receptor beta chains were all read from a single sample in a study of blood T cell repertoires in COVID-19. TCRdb's table, derived via immunoSEQ multiplex PCR, lists solely in-frame clones and lacks some. The table has hundreds of thousands of clones, 70% to 90% seen once; the top ten hold 6.5% to 9.5%. The sequencing input was PBMCs or T cells enriched from blood (not recorded which). Receptor source: a woman aged 55-70 years who had recovered from COVID-19.

The CDR3 region is CATSDHRDGTEAFF. The CDR3 DNA reads TGTGCCACCAGTGATCACAGGGATGGCACTGAAGCTTTCTTT. The chain is built from TRBV24-1 and TRBJ1-1; tentatively, D is TRBD1 (6 bases). The CDR3 consists of 14 residues. V was trimmed by 3 bases and J by 4 bases, leaving 11 bases between them. The germline V gene encodes CDR1 KGHDR and CDR2 SFDVKD.

The J gene is TRBJ2-3, the V gene TRBV5-1; possibly TRBD1 for D (6 bases). Deletions cut 0 bases from V and 3 bases from J, with 14 bases between. Per the germline V gene, CDR1 is SGHRS and CDR2 is YFSETQ. The CDR3 extends over 16 amino acids. CDR3 sequence reads: CASSLASTRGTDTQYF. The CDR3 DNA follows: TGCGCCAGCAGCTTGGCCTCGACGAGGGGGACAGATACGCAGTATTTT.